This entry describes one T cell receptor beta chain. This clonotype has only a few counts. The antigen it recognizes is unknown. Nothing much larger sits one base from this clone, and base qualities are not available. Genomic DNA served as template for TCR beta VDJ combination and CDR3 sequence profiling. TCR repertoire sequencing was run on an Illumina HiSeq 2000. Turning to the authors' computational methods: Repertoire assessment relied on Simpson's diversity index, CDR3 size and DJ length profiles, and TRBV/TRBJ rearrangement plots. Whichever DNA sequence was most abundant in the deep sequencing data was defined as the immunodominant clone. CDR3 amino acid sequences were screened for sharing across subjects and were compared with published repertoires and the VDJdb database. The raw public reads went through TCRdb reprocessing: fastp at Q25, MiXCR clone calling, in-frame beta chains kept. Entries that share a CDR3 protein sequence are merged under the most common genes and DNA. None of the V and J calls come from the authors' own analysis; TCRdb made them. The table for this sample lists 220,000 or so distinct CDR3 sequences; less than 75% of them were counted only once. Roughly 64% of the sample is in the top ten clones.

Patients chosen for sequencing had shown expansion of CD8+CD57+ cells by flow cytometry. Severe acquired aplastic anemia was diagnosed in all patients according to International Study of Aplastic Anemia and Agranulocytosis and Camitta criteria. No therapy had been received by the patients at the time of blood sampling. TCR repertoires of sorted CD4+ and CD8+ blood T cells from severe aplastic anemia patients and healthy subjects were deep-sequenced in the study. Patients were enrolled under clinicaltrials.gov protocols 00001620, 01623167, 00001397, 00071045, 00081523 and 00961064 in the USA. Ficoll-Paque density gradient centrifugation was used to isolate peripheral blood mononuclear cells. Before DNA extraction, CD4+ and CD8+ T cells were sorted by FACS or by magnetic beads. The data are from a study of CD8+CD57+ T cells in acquired aplastic anemia (dated by TCRdb to 2016 to 2018). Some background on the complete study: A mean of roughly 2.9 ug of DNA, ranging from about 0.2 to 27.4 ug, was extracted from sorted CD4+ and CD8+ cells. CD8+CD57+ expansion was defined as a frequency above the mean frequency observed in healthy subjects. The full study reports these points: Although 25 to 30 CD8+ CDR3 sequences were shared by patients and controls, these sequences appeared highly expressed in patients and within the immunodominant clones of patients. Between patients and healthy controls, no significant difference in CD8+ Simpson's diversity was found (P=0.060).

Spanning cysteine to phenylalanine, the CDR3 consists of 14 amino acids. Here the CDR3 DNA is all that survives: 42 bases in frame from base 1. V gives up 5 bases and J gives up 4 bases, and the segment between their germline ends measures 15 bases. The V and J segments used are TRBV12-3 or TRBV12-4 and TRBJ2-7, with a tentative D call of TRBD1 or TRBD2, each matching 5 bases. The sequence was obtained from a human donor with aplastic anemia. Sequenced input: sorted CD4+, CD8+, or CD8+CD57+ T cells (not recorded which) from PBMCs. CDR3 reads: CASSTRRDGYEQYF. The DNA sequence is as follows: TGTGCCAGCAGTACCCGACGGGACGGGTACGAGCAGTACTTC.